This T cell receptor beta chain was identified in a study of cytomegalovirus exposure and HLA in healthy donors. About this clone itself: Its antigen is unknown.

This CDR3 comprises 14 residues. V shed 6 bases and J shed 2 bases, with 12 bases lying between them. Per the germline V gene, CDR1 is LNHNV and CDR2 is YYDKDF (reference sequence). The PCR ran on 60 Vbeta and 13 Jbeta primers. Sequencing was performed with immunoSEQ multiplex PCR; in TCRdb, only in-frame clones are kept and a portion is missing. The data contain just under 95,000 clones, 70% to 85% of them singletons. Study outcomes and limitations: An assumption of roughly uniform sequencing depth across donors underlay the presence/absence analyses. Common viral pathogens seemed to be connected with several of the most significant clusters, according to a later analysis.

Sequences were obtained from PBMCs. This receptor was obtained from a human donor in good health. J is TRBJ2-3 and V is TRBV15; no clear D. DNA for the CDR3: TGTGCCACCAGGCCCTACCTCGACACAGATACGCAGTATTTT. This sequence encodes CATRPYLDTDTQYF.